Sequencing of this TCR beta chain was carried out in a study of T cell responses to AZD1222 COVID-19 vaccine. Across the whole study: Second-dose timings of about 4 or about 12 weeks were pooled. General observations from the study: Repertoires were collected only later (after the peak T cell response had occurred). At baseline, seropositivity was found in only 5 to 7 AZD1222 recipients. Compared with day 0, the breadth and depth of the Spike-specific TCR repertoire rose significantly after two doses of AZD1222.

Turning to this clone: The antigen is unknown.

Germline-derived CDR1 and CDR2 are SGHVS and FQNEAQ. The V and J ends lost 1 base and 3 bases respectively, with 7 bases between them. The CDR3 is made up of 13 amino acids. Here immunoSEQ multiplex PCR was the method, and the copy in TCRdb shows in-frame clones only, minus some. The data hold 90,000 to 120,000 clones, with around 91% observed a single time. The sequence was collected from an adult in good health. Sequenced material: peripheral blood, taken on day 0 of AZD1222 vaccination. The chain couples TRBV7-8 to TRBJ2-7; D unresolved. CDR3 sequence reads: CASSLESGYEQYF. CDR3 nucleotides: TGTGCCAGCAGCTTAGAATCAGGCTACGAGCAGTACTTC.